Listed here are 14 T cell receptor beta chains from one sample, sequenced in a study of tumor and adjacent non-tumor tissue in lung cancer. This sample's RNA came from whole unsorted tissue. TCRbeta libraries were built with three rounds of nested PCR, modified from ARM-PCR. One entry per CDR3 protein results from TCRdb running MiXCR on the multiplex PCR reads. The table records fewer than 100,000 distinct CDR3 sequences, 72% of them present only once. Sequencing input: lung tumor tissue. The receptors come from a woman between 40 and 55 years old with non-small cell lung cancer.

As regards this clonotype: Sequence at one end of the junction differs from germline and may be a read error. DNA for the CDR3: TGTACCAGTAGTTACAACGAGGGGGCGGGTGAGCAGTACTTC. Its protein product is CTSSYNEGAGEQYF. The chain employs TRBV6-6 and TRBJ2-7, with 7 bases lining up with TRBD1. The CDR3 covers 14 residues. CDR1 MNHNY and CDR2 SVGAGI come from the germline V gene (reference sequence).

As regards this clonotype: The conserved final phenylalanine or tryptophan is absent from the CDR3, which likely points to a read error. The chain links TRBV6-5 to TRBJ2-1; D perhaps matches TRBD1 (6 bases). Trimming stripped 5 bases from V and 6 bases from J, with 11 bases between. Germline CDR1 is MNHEY and CDR2 is SVGAGI. This CDR3 contains 13 residues. The CDR3: CASSHLDSNEQFL. The CDR3, as DNA: TGTGCCAGCAGTCACTTGGACAGCAATGAGCAGTTCTTA.

In its sample, this clonotype was seen many times. This chain connects TRBV5-1 to TRBJ2-7, with D tentatively TRBD1 (6 bases). Looked up from germline, CDR1 is SGHRS and CDR2 is YFSETQ. The CDR3 length is 13 residues. V shed 3 bases and J shed 3 bases, with 10 bases lying between them. Here the CDR3 DNA reads TGCGCCAGCAGCTATACAGGGAACTACGAGCAGTACTTC. Translating gives CASSYTGNYEQYF.

The rearrangement joins TRBV6-2 or TRBV6-3 to TRBJ2-5; D may match TRBD1 or TRBD2 (5 bases each). Germline-derived CDR1 and CDR2 are MNHEY and SVGEGT. The ends were cut back, 9 bases at V and 9 bases at J, with 23 bases in the middle. The CDR3 is 14 amino acids. CDR3 bases: TGTGCCAGGGCGAGGGGAACCGACCTGGATGCCCAGTACTTC. It specifies CARARGTDLDAQYF.

This clonotype was seen repeatedly, ten times or more. The V call is TRBV20-1, the J call TRBJ2-3; 11 bases align to TRBD2. The ends lost 5 bases at V and 1 base at J; junction bases unmatched: 5. Germline assignment: CDR1 DFQATT and CDR2 SNEGSKA (reference sequence). This CDR3 has 15 amino acids. CDR3 in DNA: TGCAGTGCTGATACTAGCGGGGGCCGCACAGATACGCAGTATTTT. This encodes CSADTSGGRTDTQYF.

Comments on this clonotype: Its ends do not fully match the called genes, so a read error is possible. This rearrangement joins TRBV20-1 to TRBJ2-7; D assignment may be TRBD1 or TRBD2 (5 bases each). Germline V gene lookup returns CDR1 DFQATT and CDR2 SNEGSKA (reference sequence). This CDR3 is built from 12 residues. As DNA, the CDR3 is TGCAGTACTAGAAAGGACAAGGGAGAGCAGTACTTC. Encoded protein: CSTRKDKGEQYF.

Concerning this clonotype itself: Compared with germline, one end of the junction differs, possibly owing to a read error. The rearrangement links TRBV6-1 to TRBJ1-2, with D possibly being TRBD1 (6 bases). The CDR3 is made up of 15 amino acids. Per the germline V gene, CDR1 is MNHNS and CDR2 is SASEGT. The CDR3 spells CASSETNGGRGGYNF. In DNA, the CDR3 is TGTGCCAGCAGTGAGACCAATGGGGGCCGGGGCGGCTACAACTTC.

Remarks on this clonotype: The junction does not match germline at one end; this may be a read error. The J gene is TRBJ1-5, the V gene TRBV4-1; no reliable D call. The CDR3 has 15 residues. From germline, CDR1 is MGHRA and CDR2 YSYEKL. The CDR3 loop reads CASSPGLLNNQPRHF. The CDR3 coding sequence is TGCGCCAGCAGCCCCGGACTCCTGAACAATCAGCCCCGGCATTTT.

With regard to this clonotype: A much larger clone lies a single base off, so this may be a read error. The CDR3 nucleotides read TGTGCCAGCAGCTCGGACAGGAAGGAGGCCTACGTGCAGTACTTC. Protein sequence: CASSSDRKEAYVQYF. The chain uses TRBV13 and TRBJ2-7; 7 bases are shared with TRBD1. Germline lookup yields CDR1 PRHDT and CDR2 FYEKMQ (reference sequence). This CDR3 is 15 amino acids long.

V is TRBV30 and J is TRBJ2-5; TRBD2 is a possible D gene (6 bases). Trimming left V 3 bases short and J 7 bases short, with 9 bases between. The CDR3 is 11 residues long. CDR1 and CDR2 (germline): GTSNPN, SVGIG (reference sequence). The CDR3 is CAWRFGGTQYF. DNA of the CDR3: TGTGCCTGGAGGTTCGGGGGGACCCAGTACTTC.

About this clonotype: This sequence may be a read error, since a much larger clone differs from it by one base. The conserved final phenylalanine or tryptophan is absent from the CDR3, which likely points to a read error. V gene TRBV30 combines with J gene TRBJ2-7, with D perhaps matching TRBD1 or TRBD2 (5 bases each). CDR1 and CDR2 from the germline V gene are GTSNPN and SVGIG (reference sequence). V lost 3 bases to trimming and J lost 5 bases, with 17 bases between them. This CDR3 region has 14 residues. The CDR3 coding sequence is TGTGCCTGGAGGGGACCAAGTGTCTTGGACGAGCAGTACTAC. Its protein product is CAWRGPSVLDEQYY.

Concerning this clonotype itself: Germline is not matched at one junction end, which may reflect a read error. The rearrangement joins TRBV11-2 to TRBJ2-1, with no clear D. In germline, CDR1 is SGHAT, CDR2 FQNNGV. The CDR3 is 14 amino acids. Here the CDR3 reads CAGSNSGAVGEQFF. The CDR3 DNA follows: TGTGCCGGCAGCAACTCCGGAGCCGTGGGTGAGCAGTTCTTC.

As to this clonotype: Without the conserved terminal phenylalanine or tryptophan, this CDR3 likely stems from a read error. The chain couples TRBV28 to TRBJ2-2, with 9 positions matching TRBD2. CDR3 length: 14 residues. The germline V gene encodes CDR1 MDHEN and CDR2 SYDVKM. The CDR3, as DNA: TGTGCCAGCAGCCGCGGGGGGGTCACCAGGGAGCTGTTTTAT. The encoded protein is CASSRGGVTRELFY.

As regards this clonotype: Sequence at one end of the junction differs from germline and may be a read error. V gene TRBV11-1 combines with J gene TRBJ2-2; D possibly matches TRBD1 or TRBD2 (5 bases each). Germline V gene data show CDR1 as SGHAT and CDR2 as FQDESV (reference sequence). This CDR3 has 14 amino acids. For the CDR3, the DNA is TGTGTCAGCAGCCGGGACGGGCACACCGGGGAGCTGTTTTTT. Translating it yields CVSSRDGHTGELFF.